These T cell receptor beta chains were read from a single sample in a study of CD8 T cells in ankylosing spondylitis. TCRdb re-called the 5' RACE reads with MiXCR, one entry per CDR3 protein. This repertoire shows about 210,000 distinct CDR3 sequences, just under 7.5% found once; its top ten account for about 14%. Source material: blood, either unsorted or a sorted T cell fraction (not recorded which). These receptor sequences come from a male donor with ankylosing spondylitis. CDR3s include the opening cysteine and the closing phenylalanine or tryptophan. The D gene is left open where the match is weak. For some rows the clone size is stated as once, few or many, or as a class when expanded; others skip it.

TRBV4-1,many,NA,TRBJ1-2,TGCGCCAGCAGCCAAGGCCCGGGGAGACACTACTATGGCTACACCTTC,CASSQGPGRHYYGYTF
TRBV7-9,many,TRBD1,TRBJ2-7,TGTGCCAGCAGCGGACAGGGGGCAAGTTACGAGCAGTACTTC,CASSGQGASYEQYF
TRBV14,NA,NA,TRBJ2-6,TGTGCCAGCAGCCAATCAGGGACCTCTGGGGCCAACGTCCTGACTTTC,CASSQSGTSGANVLTF
TRBV4-3,NA,TRBD1,TRBJ1-3,TGCGCCAGCAGCCAAGCCCCGGACAGGGGGGACACCATATATTTT,CASSQAPDRGDTIYF
TRBV4-2,NA,NA,TRBJ1-1,TGTGCCAGCAGCCAAGAAAGAGTGGGGGGCTGGGAGAACACTGAAGCTTTCTTT,CASSQERVGGWENTEAFF
TRBV12-3/TRBV12-4,many,NA,TRBJ1-5,TGTGCCAGCAGTTTCGGGGACATTAGGTCCGGGCCCCAGCATTTT,CASSFGDIRSGPQHF
TRBV24-1,few,NA,TRBJ1-1,TGTGCCACCAGTGATTCGAGTGGGGACCCTGAAGCTTTCTTT,CATSDSSGDPEAFF
TRBV30,many,NA,TRBJ2-1,TGTGCCTGGAGACGTAGGGGCACCTACAATGAGCAGTTCTTC,CAWRRRGTYNEQFF
TRBV7-2,many,TRBD1,TRBJ2-3,TGTGCCAGCAGCTTCCGGACAGGGAAGAGGGGAACAGATACGCAGTATTTT,CASSFRTGKRGTDTQYF
TRBV5-1,many,TRBD2,TRBJ2-7,TGCGCCAGCGCTAAGTTAGCGGGAGTGGTGGAGCAGTACTTC,CASAKLAGVVEQYF
TRBV5-5,once,TRBD2,TRBJ2-1,TGTGCCAGCAGCCCCGATCGGCTAGCGGGGGATGAGCAGTTCTTC,CASSPDRLAGDEQFF
TRBV4-3,many,NA,TRBJ1-2,TGCGCCAGCAGCCAAGACAGGGAAGGCTACACCTTC,CASSQDREGYTF
TRBV6-2/TRBV6-3,NA,TRBD2,TRBJ2-1,TGTGCCAGCGCCATAGCGGGAGGATACAATGAGCAGTTCTTC,CASAIAGGYNEQFF
TRBV7-9,few,NA,TRBJ1-4,TGTGCCAGCAGCTTCCCTCAGGGAAAACTGTTTTTT,CASSFPQGKLFF
TRBV20-1,many,NA,TRBJ2-7,TGCAGTGCTAGAGATTTTAAGATAACCTACGAGCAGTACTTC,CSARDFKITYEQYF
TRBV11-2,NA,NA,TRBJ2-7,TGTGCCAGCAGCCCCCACGGGGGACAGAGTCCCTACGAGCAGTACTTC,CASSPHGGQSPYEQYF
TRBV13,many,NA,TRBJ2-3,TGTGCCAGCAGCTACGAAGGGGTCACAGATACGCAGTATTTT,CASSYEGVTDTQYF
TRBV5-1,few,NA,TRBJ1-5,TGCGCCAGCAGCTTGGAAGGGGGGCTCTCGGGGCCCCAGCATTTT,CASSLEGGLSGPQHF
TRBV20-1,NA,TRBD1,TRBJ2-3,TGCAGTGCTAGACCCATCAGACAGGGGTTCACAGATACGCAGTATTTT,CSARPIRQGFTDTQYF
TRBV5-1,NA,TRBD2,TRBJ2-5,TGCGCCAGCAGCTTGGCGCGACTAGCGGGTGAAGAGACCCAGTACTTC,CASSLARLAGEETQYF
TRBV25-1,few,NA,TRBJ2-6,TGTGCCAGCAGTGCCACCGGTTACTCTGGGGCCAACGTCCTGACTTTC,CASSATGYSGANVLTF
TRBV5-1,NA,TRBD2,TRBJ2-7,TGCGTCAGCCGCAACCCCCGTGCTAGCGGGAGCTACGAGCAGTACTTC,CVSRNPRASGSYEQYF
TRBV27,NA,TRBD1,TRBJ2-7,TGTGCCAGCAGTTTCAGACAGGGGCATTACGAGCAGTACTTC,CASSFRQGHYEQYF
TRBV12-3/TRBV12-4,many,TRBD2,TRBJ2-4,TGTGCCAGCAGCGAAATCAGGGGCCCGGGACTAGCGGGAGACCGGTACTTC,CASSEIRGPGLAGDRYF